These 24 T cell receptor beta chains originate from one sample sequenced in a study of cytomegalovirus exposure and HLA in healthy donors. Measured with immunoSEQ multiplex PCR; TCRdb has only the in-frame clones, and not every one. The sample includes 190,000 or so clones, about four fifths of them seen just once. Sequenced sample: PBMCs. All receptors come from a woman in her late teens or twenties in good health and CMV-seropositive.

The V gene is TRBV9, the J gene TRBJ1-2; D is perhaps TRBD1 (6 bases). This CDR3 has 12 amino acids. V shed 3 bases and J shed 8 bases, with 11 bases lying between them. Germline V CDR1 and CDR2: SGDLS, YYNGEE. CDR3 DNA: TGTGCCAGCAGCGCAGGGGCACGGGGCTACACCTTC. Its protein product is CASSAGARGYTF.

The chain joins TRBV11-3 to TRBJ2-5; 7 bases align to TRBD2. V was clipped by 5 bases and J by 2 bases; unmatched bases: 5. CDR3 length: 14 residues. Per germline, CDR1 SGHNT and CDR2 YENEEA. The CDR3 sequence: CASSGGGPQETQYF. CDR3 bases: TGTGCCAGCAGCGGCGGGGGTCCGCAAGAGACCCAGTACTTC.

The V call is TRBV2, the J call TRBJ2-3; 12 positions agree with TRBD2. The CDR3 spans 17 residues. Germline assignment: CDR1 SNHLY and CDR2 FYNNEI. J gave up 4 bases and V 0 bases, and 5 bases lay outside the gene matches. The CDR3 here is CASSEAPLAGGSDTQYF. CDR3 DNA: TGTGCCAGCAGTGAAGCGCCTCTAGCGGGGGGGTCAGATACGCAGTATTTT.

CDR3 DNA sequence: TGTGCCAGCTCACCCACGAGGGGACTAACAGCAACTAATGAAAAACTGTTTTTT. Residues: CASSPTRGLTATNEKLFF. V gene TRBV18 combines with J gene TRBJ1-4; possible D gene TRBD1, 5 bases. The CDR3 has 18 residues. Trimming cost V 3 bases and J 0 bases, with 17 bases left between them. CDR1 is KGHSH and CDR2 is LQKENI in the germline V gene. The whole variable domain, filled in from reference TRBV18 and TRBJ1-4, reads NAGVMQNPRHLVRRRGQEARLRCSPMKGHSHVYWYRQLPEEGLKFMVYLQKENIIDESGMPKERFSAEFPKEGPSILRIQQVVRGDSAAYFCASSPTRGLTATNEKLFFGSGTQLSVL.

The V gene is TRBV7-2, the J gene TRBJ2-1; 7 nucleotides match TRBD1. The CDR3 contains 17 residues. Germline lookup yields CDR1 SGHTA and CDR2 FQGNSA. Germline trimming cut 2 bases from V and 6 bases from J; bases unmatched to any gene: 13. DNA for the CDR3: TGTGCCAGCAGCTTAAGAGGGGTAGGGGGCAAAACCAATGAGCAGTTCTTC. Encoded protein: CASSLRGVGGKTNEQFF.

The chain carries TRBV2 and TRBJ1-5, with 7 positions matching TRBD1. CDR1 and CDR2 (germline): SNHLY, FYNNEI. The CDR3 is made up of 15 amino acids. Trimming at V came to 6 bases and at J to 2 bases, leaving 7 bases not matched to a gene. The CDR3 is CASRGPGQRNQPQHF. CDR3 DNA: TGTGCCAGCAGGGGACCGGGACAGCGCAATCAGCCCCAGCATTTT.

CDR3 in DNA: TGTGCCAGCACGCTCGGGACTAGCGGGGGCCATGAGCAGTTCTTC. Protein product: CASTLGTSGGHEQFF. This chain connects TRBV19 to TRBJ2-1; 14 nucleotides line up with TRBD2. Trimming removed 9 bases from V and 8 bases from J; junction bases left unmatched: 9. The CDR3 contains 15 residues. Per the germline V gene, CDR1 is LNHDA and CDR2 is SQIVND (reference sequence).

The gene calls are TRBV18 and TRBJ1-1, with 7 bases aligning to TRBD1. The CDR3 runs to 16 residues. Trimming removed 6 bases from V and 1 base from J; junction bases left unmatched: 11. CDR1 and CDR2 (germline): KGHSH, LQKENI. The chain's CDR3 is CASSRGGSGRNTEAFF. The CDR3 bases are TGTGCCAGCTCGCGAGGGGGCTCAGGTAGGAACACTGAAGCTTTCTTT.

The gene calls are TRBV5-6 and TRBJ2-1; a weak D match, TRBD2 (7 bases). V lost 4 bases and J lost 5, with 22 bases in between. The germline CDR1 and CDR2 sequences are SGHDT and YYEEEE. The CDR3 covers 17 residues. As DNA, the CDR3 is TGTGCCAGCAGCCCACCTTTCTTGAGGGGGGGGGACAATGAGCAGTTCTTC. It yields the protein CASSPPFLRGGDNEQFF. Supplemented by reference TRBV5-6 and TRBJ2-1, the full variable domain reads DAGVTQSPTHLIKTRGQQVTLRCSPKSGHDTVSWYQQALGQGPQFIFQYYEEEERQRGNFPDRFSGHQFPNYSSELNVNALLLGDSALYLCASSPPFLRGGDNEQFFGPGTRLTVL.

V and J are TRBV14 and TRBJ2-3; the match to TRBD2 covers 9 bases. V dropped 4 bases and J dropped 2; count of bases not matched to a gene: 7. This CDR3 comprises 16 residues. From germline, CDR1 is SGHDN and CDR2 FVKESK. The CDR3 region has the DNA TGTGCCAGCAGCCTTCGACTAGCGGTAAACACAGATACGCAGTATTTT. Amino acid sequence: CASSLRLAVNTDTQYF.

The chain recombines TRBV7-9 with TRBJ2-5; D unclear. From germline, CDR1 is SEHNR and CDR2 FQNEAQ (reference sequence). V lost 5 bases to trimming and J lost 5 bases, with 9 bases between them. The CDR3 totals 12 residues. CDR3 sequence reads: CASSQGRETQYF. Here the CDR3 DNA reads TGTGCCAGCAGCCAAGGCAGGGAGACCCAGTACTTC.

This rearrangement joins TRBV5-1 to TRBJ1-1; D unclear. CDR1 is SGHRS and CDR2 is YFSETQ in the germline V gene. Deletions cut 1 base from V and 2 bases from J, with 9 bases between. The CDR3 length is 14 residues. The CDR3 region has the DNA TGCGCCAGCAGCTTGTCCCAAGCAAACACTGAAGCTTTCTTT. Translation gives CASSLSQANTEAFF.

V and J are TRBV4-1 and TRBJ2-4, with 7 bases aligning to TRBD1. The CDR3 spans 18 residues. Germline V CDR1 and CDR2: MGHRA, YSYEKL. The V segment lost 0 bases and the J segment 0 bases; nucleotides outside the gene matches: 8. This CDR3 is CASSQDRDSPLAKNIQYF. The CDR3 DNA sequence: TGCGCCAGCAGCCAAGACCGGGACAGTCCCCTAGCCAAAAACATTCAGTACTTC.

The chain recombines TRBV6-5 with TRBJ2-1; TRBD1 matches at 7 bases. J was trimmed by 4 bases and V by 4 bases; bases with no gene match: 10. The CDR3 is 16 residues long. CDR1 and CDR2 (germline): MNHEY, SVGAGI. The CDR3, as DNA: TGTGCCAGCAGTTTCAGACAGGGATTGGGGTACAATGAGCAGTTCTTC. It yields the protein CASSFRQGLGYNEQFF.

The chain is built from TRBV2 and TRBJ1-4; D may be TRBD1 (5 bases). CDR3 length: 15 amino acids. With 5 bases removed from V and 8 bases from J, the gap between germline ends came to 18 bases. Germline assignment: CDR1 SNHLY and CDR2 FYNNEI. This chain's CDR3 is CASSLQGVRSEKLFF. The CDR3 bases are TGTGCCAGCAGTCTGCAGGGTGTCCGATCGGAAAAACTGTTTTTT. Full variable domain (remainder filled in from reference TRBV2 and TRBJ1-4): EPEVTQTPSHQVTQMGQEVILRCVPISNHLYFYWYRQILGQKVEFLVSFYNNEISEKSEIFDDQFSVERPDGSNFTLKIRSTKLEDSAMYFCASSLQGVRSEKLFFGSGTQLSVL.

The V gene is TRBV5-1, the J gene TRBJ1-3, with D possibly matching TRBD1 (6 bases). Germline CDR1 SGHRS, CDR2 YFSETQ. Trimming pared 1 base from V and 0 bases from J, leaving 11 bases between. This CDR3 comprises 16 residues. The CDR3 loop reads CASSLKTGISGNTIYF. The CDR3 nucleotides read TGCGCCAGCAGCTTGAAGACAGGAATCTCTGGAAACACCATATATTTT.

The chain employs TRBV6-1 and TRBJ2-3; unclear D gene. Deletions cut 8 bases from V and 3 bases from J, with 6 bases between. CDR3 size: 11 residues. Germline CDR1 reads MNHNS; CDR2 reads SASEGT. CDR3 in DNA: TGTGCCAGCTCGAGAACAGATACGCAGTATTTT. This sequence encodes CASSRTDTQYF.

J is TRBJ2-4 and V is TRBV5-1; 8 nucleotides align to TRBD2. V lost 3 bases, J lost 2 bases, and 10 bases stayed unmatched. The germline gives CDR1 SGHRS, CDR2 YFSETQ. The CDR3 totals 17 residues. In nucleotides, the CDR3 is TGCGCCAGCAGCTGGACCGGGGGGGCCGGGACCAAAAACATTCAGTACTTC. Protein: CASSWTGGAGTKNIQYF.

The genes are TRBV10-1 and TRBJ2-5; 10 bases agree with TRBD2. The ends lost 2 bases at V and 2 bases at J; junction bases unmatched: 5. CDR3 length equals 16 residues. Germline V gene lookup returns CDR1 WNHNN and CDR2 SYGVQD (reference sequence). For the CDR3, the DNA is TGCGCCAGCAGTGAGGGTCTAGCGGGGGAGCAAGAGACCCAGTACTTC. Its protein is CASSEGLAGEQETQYF.

This clone came up once. The genes are TRBV5-4 and TRBJ1-2; D possibly corresponds to TRBD1 (6 bases). V was pared by 0 bases and J by 6 bases, with 12 bases between. This CDR3 is 14 amino acids long. CDR1 is SGHNT and CDR2 is YYREEE in the germline V gene (reference sequence). In nucleotides, the CDR3 is TGTGCCAGCAGCTTGGACAACAGGGACCATGGCTACACCTTC. It encodes CASSLDNRDHGYTF.

V and J are TRBV29-1 and TRBJ1-2, with D perhaps matching TRBD1 (5 bases). The CDR3 spans 15 residues. Trimming removed 7 bases at V and 2 bases at J, with 20 bases between. The germline CDR1 and CDR2 sequences are SQVTM and ANQGSEA. In nucleotides, the CDR3 is TGCAGCGCCAACGGACATAGCGGCCACAACTATGGCTACACCTTC. It is translated as CSANGHSGHNYGYTF.

This rearrangement joins TRBV5-4 to TRBJ2-5; D is unresolved. CDR3 length equals 13 residues. Trimming pared 4 bases from V and 3 bases from J, leaving 10 bases between. Looked up from germline, CDR1 is SGHNT and CDR2 is YYREEE (reference sequence). The CDR3 spells CASSPHNEETQYF. In DNA form, the CDR3 reads TGTGCCAGCAGCCCACATAATGAAGAGACCCAGTACTTC. Together with reference TRBV5-4 and TRBJ2-5, the CDR3 gives the full variable domain: ETGVTQSPTHLIKTRGQQVTLRCSSQSGHNTVSWYQQALGQGPQFIFQYYREEENGRGNFPPRFSGLQFPNYSSELNVNALELDDSALYLCASSPHNEETQYFGPGTRLLVL.

V gene TRBV5-8 combines with J gene TRBJ2-1, with D possibly TRBD2 on 5 matching bases. The CDR3 is made up of 15 amino acids. Looked up from germline, CDR1 is SGHTS and CDR2 is YDEGEE. Trimming pared 2 bases from V and 0 bases from J, leaving 9 bases between. The CDR3, as DNA: TGTGCCAGCAGCTTTGATGGGAGCTCCTACAATGAGCAGTTCTTC. Residues: CASSFDGSSYNEQFF.

The chain has TRBV2 and TRBJ2-3; TRBD2 agrees at 10 bases. Germline V lookup: CDR1 SNHLY, CDR2 FYNNEI. The CDR3 loop spans 14 amino acids. V was pared by 9 bases and J by 3 bases, with 6 bases of the junction left unmatched. CDR3 nucleotides: TGTGCCAGTGGTACTAGCGGGGCTACAGATACGCAGTATTTT. Protein sequence: CASGTSGATDTQYF.